This T cell receptor beta chain was identified during a study of T cell responses to AZD1222 COVID-19 vaccine. Study findings and constraints: Seropositive at baseline were only six AZD1222 recipients. Spike-specific TCRs gained breadth and depth after people received two AZD1222 doses.

Of note for this clone: Its specificity is unknown.

The method was immunoSEQ multiplex PCR; TCRdb's version includes in-frame clones alone and lacks a portion of them. The data show 90,000 to 120,000 clones, 75% to 90% seen once. CDR3 length: 19 amino acids. Germline V lookup: CDR1 LGHNT, CDR2 FRNRAP. The junction had 15 bases not matched to a gene; V was cut back by 1 base and J by 7 bases. This TCR came from an adult in good health. The chain recombines TRBV12-5 with TRBJ2-2, with TRBD2 matching over 10 bases. Sample: peripheral blood, taken on day 0 of AZD1222 vaccination. CDR3 nucleotides: TGTGCTAGTGGTTTGGGCGAAAGGCTAGCGGGGGATCAGAGCGGGGAGCTGTTTTTT. This codes for CASGLGERLAGDQSGELFF.